This T cell receptor (beta chain) was identified during a study of identical twins. The V end was cut by 4 bases, the J end by 2 bases, with 13 bases between. CDR3 length: 14 amino acids. Germline loops: CDR1 SGHRS, CDR2 YFSETQ. Template switching supplied a universal primer site; unique molecular identifiers were carried on the cDNA. TCRdb itself ran the 5' RACE reads through MiXCR, one entry per CDR3 protein. The sample records a few hundred thousand distinct CDR3 sequences, roughly an eighth being singletons. Notes on the study in general: Zero-insertion analyses might be partly confounded by invariant T cells like MAIT and iNKT. Carriage of fewer insertions was seen in abundant cord blood beta clonotypes, whereas memory repertoires showed none.

This clonotype was seen only a few times. The antigen remains undetermined. In addition, the sample was reused for a study of yellow fever vaccine responses in identical twins. From that second work: Reported findings indicate that twins' vaccine T cell responses seemed partially convergent, partially personalized.

This sequence originates from a woman aged 18-29 years in good health. The gene calls are TRBV5-1 and TRBJ2-7; D is perhaps TRBD1 or TRBD2 (5 bases each). What was sequenced was CD8+ T cells sorted from blood. The DNA of the CDR3 is TGCGCCAGCAGCCTACGGGACCAAGCCTACGAGCAGTACTTC. Translated: CASSLRDQAYEQYF.